Shown below are 21 T cell receptor gamma chains from a single sample sequenced in a study of gamma delta lymphoproliferative disorders and STAT genes. The receptor sequences were amplified from genomic DNA of peripheral blood mononuclear cells. TCRdb re-processed the multiplex PCR reads via CATT. This table holds over a thousand gamma-chain clones, about 10% found once. The sequencing sample was made of blood. The receptors originated from a human donor in good health.

This clone is labeled hyperexpanded. This sequence joins TRGV8 and TRGJP1. The J gene is absent in TCRdb and was assigned here via DNA matching to germline. The CDR3 length is 12 residues. Trimming cost V 4 bases and J 8 bases; bases outside gene matches: 4. The V gene's germline CDR1 is VENAVY and CDR2 YDSYNSRV. This chain's CDR3 is CATWERGWFKIF. The CDR3 region has the DNA TGTGCCACCTGGGAGAGGGGTTGGTTCAAGATATTT.

This clone rates as medium-sized. The gene calls are TRGV2 and TRGJ1 or TRGJ2. TCRdb records no J gene; here it was assigned by comparing the DNA to germline. CDR1 and CDR2 from the germline V gene are EGSNGY and YDSYNSKV. J was trimmed by 3 bases and V by 0 bases; bases with no gene match: 8. CDR3 length: 15 amino acids. The chain's CDR3 is CATWDGPGIYYKKLF. In nucleotides, the CDR3 is TGTGCCACCTGGGACGGGCCAGGGATTTATTATAAGAAACTCTTT.

This clone is classed as medium-sized. The chain joins TRGV10 to TRGJ1 or TRGJ2. No J segment appears in TCRdb, so it was assigned here by matching the sequence to germline. TRGV10 is assigned to the ORF class and has an uncertain function. The V segment lost 8 bases and the J segment 8 bases; nucleotides outside the gene matches: 7. The CDR3 covers 11 residues. The CDR3 region has the DNA TGTGCTGCGTGGGGGCCGGATAAGAAACTCTTT. Protein: CAAWGPDKKLF.

This clone is labeled medium-sized (0.01 to 0.1%). This chain uses TRGV11 with TRGJP2. TCRdb records no J gene; here it was assigned by comparing the DNA to germline. TRGV11 is filed as an ORF, its function uncertain. The J segment lost 6 bases and the V segment lost 5 bases, leaving 6 bases of the junction unmatched. The length of the CDR3 is 14 residues. The CDR3 is CACWINEGDWIKTF. The CDR3, as DNA: TGTGCCTGCTGGATTAACGAGGGTGATTGGATCAAGACGTTT.

By sample fraction, this clone is medium-sized. The CDR3 nucleotides read TGTGCCACCTGGGACAGGCGCCGGAATTATTATAAGAAACTCTTT. Protein product: CATWDRRRNYYKKLF. This sequence joins TRGV5 and TRGJ1 or TRGJ2. The J gene, left out of TCRdb, was set here by checking the DNA against germline. The CDR3 has 15 amino acids. Trimming removed 0 bases from V and 0 bases from J; junction bases left unmatched: 5. Germline V gene sequence: CDR1 VINAFY, CDR2 YDVSNSKD.

Relative to its sample, this clone is medium-sized. The chain uses TRGV8 and TRGJP1. TCRdb leaves out the J gene; it was filled in here by matching the DNA to germline. V lost 3 bases, J lost 11 bases, and 3 bases stayed unmatched. Germline V gene sequence: CDR1 VENAVY, CDR2 YDSYNSRV. This CDR3 has 11 residues. CDR3 residues: CATWDRWFKIF. The CDR3 bases are TGTGCCACCTGGGATCGCTGGTTCAAGATATTT.

This clone counts as medium-sized. The chain couples TRGV8 to TRGJ1 or TRGJ2. TCRdb does not report a J gene; here it was assigned by matching the DNA to germline references. Trimming at V came to 6 bases and at J to 4 bases, leaving 9 bases not matched to a gene. The CDR3 has 13 residues. The germline V gene encodes CDR1 VENAVY and CDR2 YDSYNSRV. The chain's CDR3 is CATWNTEYYKKLF. Here the CDR3 DNA reads TGTGCCACCTGGAATACAGAATATTATAAGAAACTCTTT.

This clone ranks as medium-sized. One base away lies a much larger clone, so this may be a sequencing read error. V and J are TRGV9 and TRGJP. The J gene was not available in TCRdb and was assigned here by matching the DNA to germline segments. The CDR3 consists of 16 residues. Germline assignment: CDR1 GITISATS and CDR2 ISYDGTV (reference sequence). With V trimmed by 0 bases and J by 5 bases, 1 base remained unmatched. CDR3 coding DNA: TGTGCCTTGTGGGAGGTGGAAGAGTTGGGCAAAAAAATCAAGGTATTT. Translating it yields CALWEVEELGKKIKVF.

The rearrangement uses TRGV2 and TRGJP2. The J gene, left out of TCRdb, was set here by checking the DNA against germline. CDR3 size: 18 residues. After removal of 5 bases from V and 3 bases from J, the junction contained 18 bases not matched to a gene. CDR1 EGSNGY and CDR2 YDSYNSKV come from the germline V gene. This chain's CDR3 is CATWAPPSRQCSDWIKTF. The CDR3 nucleotides read TGTGCCACCTGGGCCCCACCGTCTCGTCAATGTAGTGATTGGATCAAGACGTTT.

Only a few counts were recorded for this clone. A far larger clone is one base from this, pointing to a likely read error. The same CDR3 arises from other DNA sequences in this sample as well. The gene calls are TRGV10 and TRGJ1 or TRGJ2. Here the J gene came from matching the DNA to germline, since TCRdb omits it. TRGV10 has ORF status, its function being uncertain. This CDR3 spans 10 amino acids. The CDR3 spells CAAWDQKKLF. The CDR3 DNA sequence: TGCGCTGCGTGGGATCAAAAGAAACTCTTT.

This clone is categorized as medium-sized. The rearrangement links TRGV2 to TRGJP1. The J gene, not given by TCRdb, was assigned here from a germline match of the nucleotide sequence. After removal of 5 bases from V and 8 bases from J, the junction contained 2 bases not matched to a gene. The germline CDR1 and CDR2 sequences are EGSNGY and YDSYNSKV. The CDR3 is 11 residues long. CDR3 in amino acids: CATWGGWFKIF. The CDR3 DNA sequence: TGTGCCACCTGGGGCGGTTGGTTCAAGATATTT.

By proportion, this clone is medium-sized. The chain has TRGV2 and TRGJ1 or TRGJ2. The J gene, absent from TCRdb, was called here by matching the DNA to germline. CDR1 is EGSNGY, CDR2 YDSYNSKV, per germline. Trimming at V came to 0 bases and at J to 0 bases, leaving 5 bases not matched to a gene. CDR3 size: 15 residues. CDR3 DNA sequence: TGTGCCACCTGGGACGGGCCCCCGAATTATTATAAGAAACTCTTT. It encodes CATWDGPPNYYKKLF.

This chain uses TRGV10 with TRGJ1 or TRGJ2. The J gene, absent from TCRdb, was called here by matching the DNA to germline. TRGV10 is an ORF for which the function is uncertain. The CDR3 totals 12 residues. The junction had 13 bases not matched to a gene; V was cut back by 8 bases and J by 11 bases. In DNA, the CDR3 is TGTGCTGCGTGGGATTACCTGCGTGAGAAACTCTTT. The encoded protein is CAAWDYLREKLF.

This clone ranks as medium-sized. The J gene is TRGJ1 or TRGJ2, the V gene TRGV10. TCRdb offers no J gene call, so here the DNA was matched to germline to obtain one. TRGV10 is noted as an ORF with a role that remains uncertain. The CDR3 is made up of 12 amino acids. Losses at the gene ends were 11 bases for V and 0 bases for J; bases not matched to a gene: 5. The CDR3 DNA reads as TGTGCTGCGGACTCGAATTATTATAAGAAACTCTTT. It is translated as CAADSNYYKKLF.

In its sample, this clone is medium-sized. This chain links TRGV4 with TRGJ1 or TRGJ2. TCRdb lists no J gene, so it was determined here by aligning the DNA to germline. This CDR3 has 12 amino acids. The V and J ends lost 3 bases and 9 bases, in that order; junction bases with no gene match: 8. Germline CDR1 and CDR2: EGSTGY and YDSYTSSV. The CDR3 DNA sequence: TGTGCCACCTGGGATAGGGGACCTAAGAAACTCTTT. Translating gives CATWDRGPKKLF.

By share, this clone ranks as medium-sized. The rearrangement uses TRGV10 and TRGJ1 or TRGJ2. Because TCRdb records no J gene, it was assigned here through a match of the DNA to germline. TRGV10 is placed among ORFs of uncertain function. This CDR3 has 12 residues. Germline trimming cut 8 bases from V and 7 bases from J; bases unmatched to any gene: 9. This CDR3 is CAAWVSGYKKLF. In DNA, the CDR3 is TGTGCTGCGTGGGTCTCGGGGTATAAGAAACTCTTT.

This clone is medium-sized by share. The chain combines TRGV8 with TRGJ1 or TRGJ2. TCRdb lists no J gene, so it was determined here by aligning the DNA to germline. The CDR3 loop spans 13 amino acids. Looked up from germline, CDR1 is VENAVY and CDR2 is YDSYNSRV. The junction had 5 bases not matched to a gene; V was cut back by 0 bases and J by 6 bases. CDR3 loop: CATWDRESYKKLF. CDR3 coding DNA: TGTGCCACCTGGGATAGGGAAAGTTATAAGAAACTCTTT.

In its sample, this clone is medium-sized. The sample carries other DNA sequences with the same CDR3. The CDR3 protein is CATWDGPLLGKKIKVF. Here the CDR3 DNA reads TGTGCCACCTGGGACGGGCCGTTGTTGGGCAAAAAAATCAAGGTATTT. This chain uses TRGV2 with TRGJP. Assignment of the J gene here rests on matching the DNA to germline, because TCRdb gives none. V shed 0 bases and J 9 bases; nucleotides not matched to a gene: 5. The germline V gene encodes CDR1 EGSNGY and CDR2 YDSYNSKV. The CDR3 loop spans 16 amino acids.

In this sample, this clone is medium-sized. The chain has TRGV2 and TRGJ1 or TRGJ2. Here the J gene was assigned by germline matching of the DNA, as TCRdb has none. The V gene end was trimmed by 0 bases and the J gene end by 11 bases; junction bases not matched to a gene: 4. Germline CDR1 reads EGSNGY; CDR2 reads YDSYNSKV. CDR3 length equals 11 residues. CDR3 protein: CATWDGLEKLF. In nucleotides, the CDR3 is TGTGCCACCTGGGACGGGCTGGAGAAACTCTTT.

The chain uses TRGV2 and TRGJP2. TCRdb is silent on the J gene; assignment here came from matching the DNA to germline. V lost 0 bases to trimming and J lost 5 bases; unmatched junction nucleotides: 12. Germline V gene sequence: CDR1 EGSNGY, CDR2 YDSYNSKV. This CDR3 comprises 17 residues. The CDR3, as DNA: TGTGCCACCTGGGACGGGCCTGGGATGAGAAGTGATTGGATCAAGACGTTT. Protein: CATWDGPGMRSDWIKTF.

By sample share, this clone is medium-sized (0.01 to 0.1%). The rearrangement links TRGV10 to TRGJP1. The J gene, absent from TCRdb, was called here by matching the DNA to germline. TRGV10 is an open reading frame whose function is uncertain. The CDR3 runs to 18 residues. Trimming removed 8 bases from V and 0 bases from J; junction bases left unmatched: 16. DNA for the CDR3: TGTGCTGCGTGGGACTCCCGCGACCCATATACCACTGGTTGGTTCAAGATATTT. Translating gives CAAWDSRDPYTTGWFKIF.